This TCR beta chain was documented in a study of shared clonotypes between healthy human individuals. The CDR3 totals 15 residues. Germline V gene lookup returns CDR1 SNHLY and CDR2 FYNNEI. After removal of 5 bases from V and 2 bases from J, the junction contained 8 bases not matched to a gene. Clones were read by immunoSEQ multiplex PCR, and TCRdb kept only the in-frame ones, dropping some. The sample contains about 530,000 clones, 95% to 97% of which appear only once. The chain links TRBV2 to TRBJ2-5; 7 nucleotides agree with TRBD1. This clonotype was obtained from a young woman in good health. Sequencing was done on a sample of naive CD4+ T cells sorted from blood. Subset specified: CD45RA+ positively selected. For the CDR3, the DNA is TGTGCCAGCAGTCTACGGGACAGAAGGCAAGAGACCCAGTACTTC. This gives the protein CASSLRDRRQETQYF. Using reference TRBV2 and TRBJ2-5 for the parts outside the CDR3, the full variable domain is EPEVTQTPSHQVTQMGQEVILRCVPISNHLYFYWYRQILGQKVEFLVSFYNNEISEKSEIFDDQFSVERPDGSNFTLKIRSTKLEDSAMYFCASSLRDRRQETQYFGPGTRLLVL.